This T cell receptor beta chain was observed in a study of OX40 agonist ivuxolimab in advanced cancers. Trimming pared 0 bases from V and 2 bases from J, leaving 17 bases between. CDR3 length: 17 residues. From germline, CDR1 is SEHNR and CDR2 FQNEAQ (reference sequence). Using immunoSEQ multiplex PCR, the repertoire was profiled, and TCRdb retains in-frame clones only, with some absent. The repertoire holds 60,000 to 75,000 clones, with 70% to 90% as singletons. The specimen comprised CD4+ or CD8+ T cells sorted from blood, sampled in a trial of the OX40 agonist ivuxolimab. The genes are TRBV7-9 and TRBJ2-7; TRBD1 might be the D (6 bases). The clonotype originates from an adult with an advanced solid tumor such as melanoma, head and neck, liver or kidney cancer. CDR3 amino acids: CASSLAPTGLKAYEQYF. CDR3 DNA sequence: TGTGCCAGCAGCTTAGCACCTACAGGGTTGAAGGCCTACGAGCAGTACTTC.